Below, 13 T cell receptor beta chains from the same sample are listed, as sequenced in a study of blood T cells in healthy people across ages. Primers used in a second PCR of about 6 to 11 cycles were a sample-barcoded 5' primer and a J-beta primer mix. Each CDR3 protein gets one entry after TCRdb re-called the 5' RACE reads with MiXCR. The sample carries fewer than 2,000,000 distinct CDR3 sequences, about two fifths recorded once. Sequencing input: blood. These receptors came from a human donor in good health.

Only a few counts were recorded for this clonotype. The V and J genes are TRBV29-1 and TRBJ2-3; possible D gene TRBD2, 6 bases. Trimming took off 5 bases at V and 4 bases at J, with 10 bases between the two ends. The CDR3 loop spans 12 amino acids. CDR1 and CDR2 from the germline V gene are SQVTM and ANQGSEA. The CDR3 region is CSVRRGSDTQYF. In nucleotides, the CDR3 is TGCAGCGTTCGACGGGGGTCAGATACGCAGTATTTT.

The rearrangement links TRBV3-1 to TRBJ1-2; D is perhaps TRBD1 (5 bases). CDR1 LGHDT and CDR2 YNNKEL come from the germline V gene (reference sequence). This CDR3 spans 14 amino acids. The germline V and J ends were trimmed by 0 bases and 7 bases, with 12 bases remaining between them. The CDR3 reads CASSQDGDARGYTF. Here the CDR3 DNA reads TGTGCCAGCAGCCAAGACGGGGACGCACGTGGCTACACCTTC.

This sequence joins TRBV11-3 and TRBJ2-1; D ambiguous. The V end lost 3 bases, the J end lost 5 bases, and 14 bases lay between the germline ends. The V gene's germline CDR1 is SGHNT and CDR2 YENEEA. This CDR3 spans 15 amino acids. The CDR3 nucleotides are TGTGCCAGCAGCTTGTGGGATAACCCCGACAATGAGCAGTTCTTC. It codes for CASSLWDNPDNEQFF.

V and J are TRBV5-1 and TRBJ2-5; tentatively, D is TRBD2 (5 bases). The J call may be mistaken, given a closer DNA end match to TRBJ2-7. The CDR3 extends over 14 amino acids. Germline V lookup: CDR1 SGHRS, CDR2 YFSETQ. The CDR3 nucleotides read TGCGCCAGCAGCTTCCTAGAGGGTAGCAACGAGCAGTACTTC. Amino acid sequence: CASSFLEGSNEQYF.

This clonotype has only a few counts. This chain links TRBV10-3 with TRBJ1-6; D possibly corresponds to TRBD1 (6 bases). Between the trimmed V and J ends, which lost 0 bases and 12 bases, there was a span of 9 bases. This CDR3 region has 13 residues. The germline V gene has CDR1 ENHRY and CDR2 SYGVKD. CDR3 loop: CAISESDRLPLHF. The CDR3 nucleotides read TGTGCCATCAGTGAGTCTGACAGGCTACCCCTCCACTTT.

This clonotype has only a few counts. The J gene is TRBJ1-5, the V gene TRBV15, with D perhaps matching TRBD1 (6 bases). The germline V and J ends were trimmed by 1 base and 7 bases, with 11 bases remaining between them. The CDR3 runs to 14 residues. The germline V gene has CDR1 LNHNV and CDR2 YYDKDF (reference sequence). CDR3 in DNA: TGTGCCACCAGCAGAGCAGGGGTAGTACAGCCCCAGCATTTT. Translation: CATSRAGVVQPQHF.

In regard to this clonotype: Germline is not matched at one junction end, which may reflect a read error. V and J are TRBV18 and TRBJ2-7; D may be TRBD1 or TRBD2 (5 bases each). Germline loops: CDR1 KGHSH, CDR2 LQKENI. This CDR3 has 15 amino acids. The CDR3 region has the DNA TGTGCCAACTCACCACTTAGGGGAGATCTCCGCGAGCAGTACTTC. Translated, it gives CANSPLRGDLREQYF.

The V gene is TRBV5-6, the J gene TRBJ1-2, with TRBD1 identical over 10 bases. Trimming took 2 bases from V and 8 from J; bases not matched to a gene: 9. CDR1 and CDR2 (germline): SGHDT, YYEEEE. CDR3 length: 15 amino acids. CDR3 in DNA: TGTGCCAGCAGCTTTATCGGGACAGGGGACTTGGGCTACACCTTC. Amino acid sequence: CASSFIGTGDLGYTF.

V gene TRBV6-2 or TRBV6-3 combines with J gene TRBJ2-5, with 7 bases identical to TRBD1. From germline, CDR1 is MNHEY and CDR2 SVGEGT. The J segment lost 3 bases and the V segment lost 5 bases, leaving 9 bases of the junction unmatched. This CDR3 has 15 amino acids. CDR3 sequence: CASSPATGVEETQYF. The CDR3 DNA sequence: TGTGCCAGCAGTCCAGCTACAGGGGTGGAAGAGACCCAGTACTTC.

The chain couples TRBV5-5 to TRBJ1-2; unclear D gene. Trimming cost V 1 base and J 7 bases, with 14 bases left between them. CDR3 size: 14 residues. CDR1 and CDR2 (germline): SGHKS, YYEKEE (reference sequence). CDR3 coding DNA: TGTGCCAGCAGCTTGCCTGGAGTCCGACGTGGCTACACCTTC. It encodes CASSLPGVRRGYTF.

This chain links TRBV12-3 or TRBV12-4 with TRBJ1-2; TRBD1 matches at 10 bases. After removal of 6 bases from V and 4 bases from J, the junction contained 8 bases not matched to a gene. This CDR3 has 15 amino acids. This CDR3 reads CASRGDRGHLYGYTF. CDR3 coding DNA: TGTGCCAGCAGGGGTGACAGGGGGCATCTCTATGGCTACACCTTC.

The chain couples TRBV5-4 to TRBJ1-4; possible D gene TRBD1, 6 bases. Trimming pared 4 bases from V and 5 bases from J, leaving 12 bases between. In germline, CDR1 is SGHNT, CDR2 YYREEE (reference sequence). CDR3 length equals 14 residues. CDR3 in DNA: TGTGCCAGCAGCCCGGGACACCAAAATGAAAAACTGTTTTTT. Translation: CASSPGHQNEKLFF.

This clonotype occurred a few times. The chain combines TRBV9 with TRBJ2-3; the D gene is possibly TRBD2 (6 bases). V was trimmed by 2 bases and J by 3 bases, leaving 16 bases between them. The CDR3 loop spans 16 amino acids. Germline V gene sequence: CDR1 SGDLS, CDR2 YYNGEE. The CDR3 spells CASSVHERRGTDTQYF. The DNA of the CDR3 is TGTGCCAGCAGCGTCCATGAAAGGCGGGGAACAGATACGCAGTATTTT.